This entry concerns a single T cell receptor (beta chain). Its antigen remains unidentified. Trimming shortened V by 7 bases and J by 3 bases, and 7 bases separated the two germline ends. Germline CDR1 and CDR2: MNHEY and SMNVEV (reference sequence). The CDR3 loop spans 11 amino acids. These data originate in a study of cytomegalovirus exposure and HLA in healthy donors. Study observations and caveats: For most subjects, TCR beta sequences were reported to predict HLA-A and HLA-B alleles with accuracy. Presence/absence analyses supposed approximately even sequencing depth among donors.

The PCR was carried out with 60 Vbeta primers and 13 Jbeta primers. The assay was immunoSEQ multiplex PCR, and TCRdb's table has in-frame clones only and misses some. The sample data list over 45,000 clones. The TCR comes from a woman aged 18-29 years in good health and CMV-seronegative. This chain connects TRBV27 to TRBJ2-7; D may be TRBD2 (5 bases). Material: PBMCs. CDR3 bases: TGTGCCAGCACCACTAGCTACGAGCAGTACTTC. Encoded protein: CASTTSYEQYF.